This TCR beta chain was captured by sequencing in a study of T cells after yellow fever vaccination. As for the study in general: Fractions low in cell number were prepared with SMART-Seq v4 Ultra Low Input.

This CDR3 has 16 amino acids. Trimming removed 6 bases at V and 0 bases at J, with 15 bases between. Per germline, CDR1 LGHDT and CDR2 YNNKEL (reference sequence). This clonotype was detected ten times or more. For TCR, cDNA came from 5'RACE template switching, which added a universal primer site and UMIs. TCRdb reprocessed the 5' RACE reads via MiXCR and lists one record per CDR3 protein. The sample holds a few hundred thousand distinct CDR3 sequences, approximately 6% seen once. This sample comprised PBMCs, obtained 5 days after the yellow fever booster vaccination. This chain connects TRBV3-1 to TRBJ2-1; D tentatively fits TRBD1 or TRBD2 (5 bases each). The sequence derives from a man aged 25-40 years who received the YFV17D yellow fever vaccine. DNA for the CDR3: TGTGCCAGCAGTCCCCGTGGGACCTCCTCCTACAATGAGCAGTTCTTC. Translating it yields CASSPRGTSSYNEQFF.